The rows below give T cell receptor beta chains drawn from one sample of a study of blood T cells in healthy people across ages. MiXCR, applied by TCRdb to the 5' RACE reads, yields one record per CDR3 protein. The profile covers 550,000 to 750,000 distinct CDR3 sequences, with around 20% appearing a single time and about 3.6% taken by the ten largest. The material sequenced was blood. The source is a man in his 70s in good health. Both conserved end residues are part of each CDR3. Each record gives: V gene, D gene, clone size, J gene, CDR3 protein. A D gene is named only where the DNA matches it firmly. Size is omitted from some rows. Given values are once, few, many or a class for expanded clones.

V: TRBV20-1
D: TRBD2
size: -
J: TRBJ2-5
CDR3: CSAYDSQAGYETQYF

V: TRBV7-2
D: -
size: -
J: TRBJ2-7
CDR3: CASSLASGAGATYDQYF

V: TRBV12-3/TRBV12-4
D: -
size: -
J: TRBJ2-2
CDR3: CASSLGLGRREHRELFF

V: TRBV5-1
D: TRBD2
size: -
J: TRBJ2-2
CDR3: CASSTSGSTGELFF

V: TRBV3-1
D: -
size: few
J: TRBJ2-5
CDR3: CASSQDGRRMETQYF

V: TRBV12-3/TRBV12-4
D: -
size: many
J: TRBJ2-5
CDR3: CASSFRAGRGRETQYF

V: TRBV20-1
D: -
size: once
J: -
CDR3: CSAPKQTESNEQYF

V: TRBV3-1
D: -
size: -
J: TRBJ2-5
CDR3: CASSQDTVKTQYF

V: TRBV6-2/TRBV6-3
D: -
size: -
J: TRBJ2-7
CDR3: CASSYSDYIYEQYF

V: TRBV29-1
D: TRBD2
size: -
J: TRBJ2-5
CDR3: CSVVAGGSGETQYF

V: TRBV4-3
D: -
size: few
J: TRBJ1-2
CDR3: CASSQDQGNYGYTF

V: TRBV6-5
D: TRBD2
size: few
J: TRBJ2-5
CDR3: CASSYLTSGRETQYF

V: TRBV7-2
D: TRBD2
size: few
J: -
CDR3: CASSPSQREGRKSEQYF

V: TRBV6-6
D: -
size: few
J: TRBJ1-4
CDR3: CASSYSMGLGEKLFF

V: TRBV6-2/TRBV6-3
D: -
size: many
J: TRBJ2-5
CDR3: CASSYSNPQETQYF

V: TRBV29-1
D: TRBD1
size: few
J: TRBJ1-1
CDR3: CSVSQGEYTEAFF

V: TRBV20-1
D: TRBD1
size: few
J: TRBJ1-1
CDR3: CSARDPTGGGTEAFF

V: TRBV10-3
D: -
size: -
J: TRBJ2-1
CDR3: CAIKEDNHYNEQFF

V: TRBV20-1
D: TRBD2
size: few
J: -
CDR3: CSARALAGGFDEQYF

V: TRBV24-1
D: -
size: few
J: -
CDR3: CATSRGREHEQYF

V: TRBV7-8
D: TRBD2
size: few
J: TRBJ2-7
CDR3: CASSGGGGPHEQYF

V: TRBV28
D: TRBD2
size: many
J: TRBJ2-5
CDR3: CASTSGRLETQYF

V: TRBV5-1
D: TRBD2
size: -
J: TRBJ2-3
CDR3: CASSLASSGASTDTQYF

V: TRBV3-1
D: TRBD2
size: -
J: -
CDR3: CASSRGRAGGGNEQFF

V: TRBV4-1
D: -
size: -
J: TRBJ2-7
CDR3: CASSQGHTGYEQYF

V: TRBV6-1
D: -
size: -
J: TRBJ1-4
CDR3: CASSQFYGAGTNEKLFF

V: TRBV5-1
D: -
size: -
J: TRBJ2-2
CDR3: CASSPGGGTGELFF

V: TRBV20-1
D: TRBD1
size: few
J: TRBJ1-2
CDR3: CSAHGRDSNYGYTF

V: TRBV3-1
D: -
size: few
J: TRBJ2-7
CDR3: CASSQGSAISYEQYF